This entry is about one T cell receptor (beta chain). Only in-frame clones appear in the TCRdb table, and some are missing; sequencing was by immunoSEQ multiplex PCR. The data show about 75,000 clones, less than 95% seen once. Germline CDR1 reads SGHVS; CDR2 reads FQNEAQ. This CDR3 spans 16 amino acids. Trimming cost V 5 bases and J 4 bases, with 17 bases left between them. The data are from a study of control samples from healthy donors and cancer patients. The sequencing sample was made of blood. The rearrangement links TRBV7-8 to TRBJ2-2; D may be TRBD2 (6 bases). This TCR came from a woman between 35 and 50 years old in good health. CDR3 nucleotides: TGTGCCAGCAGCCGAGGCGGGACTCTACTCACCGGGGAGCTGTTTTTT. Translating gives CASSRGGTLLTGELFF.